This T cell receptor (beta chain) was sequenced during a study of T cell repertoires in cytomegalovirus infection. Study details: The study used recently identified HLA-C-restricted and well-studied HLA-B-restricted CMV epitopes. Through public TCR beta signatures, both CMV infection and matching HLA type were indicated.

The CDR3 runs 17 residues. Germline V CDR1 and CDR2: DFQATT, SNEGSKA (reference sequence). The V end was cut by 0 bases, the J end by 0 bases, with 12 bases between. Study-level findings and limits: Public TCR beta family frequency separated CMV-and-HLA carriers, including in an independent cohort. Dominating the ex vivo response were HLA-C-restricted CMV-specific TCR beta clonotypes.

TCRdb ran MiXCR on the reads and lists one entry per CDR3 protein. The table lists around 710,000 distinct CDR3 sequences, 25% to 35% of them singletons. In this sample, this clonotype turned up a few times. Its antigen is still unknown. The rearrangement links TRBV20-1 to TRBJ1-6, with D maybe TRBD1 (6 bases). Here the sequenced sample was cultured CD8+ T cells from PBMCs, taken from culture after CMV antigen stimulation. This TCR was sampled from a human donor in good health (CMV status not recorded). Some clones in this sample may be carry-over from other donors' samples. CDR3 DNA: TGCAGTGCTAGAGATTTTGGGGGCAGCTCCTATAATTCACCCCTCCACTTT. This codes for CSARDFGGSSYNSPLHF.